This T cell receptor (beta chain) was sequenced for a study of blood T cell repertoires in COVID-19 (dated by TCRdb to 2018 to 2021). Context from the whole study: Samples covering the acute and convalescent phases of COVID-19 were provided by collaborators in the United States, Italy and Spain. The repertoires were made available in a free public database intended to serve as a resource for research on the immune response to SARS-CoV-2. Subjects who had been exposed to COVID-19, were actively infected with it, or had recovered from it provided the deeply sampled blood TCRbeta repertoires that made up the dataset. The material from the prospective study consisted of cDNA or gDNA derived from T cells, B-cell-depleted T cells, or PBMCs. Where available, HLA class I and class II types were obtained from metadata supplied by the sample provider rather than from assay-based typing. Samples came from the ongoing ImmuneRACE study (first 160 participants) plus 1,254 subjects from 6 global collaborators. A de-identified subject ID, COVID-19 status, age in years and sex were almost always included in the sample metadata. Overall study outcomes, separate from this receptor: The amount of clinical and demographic metadata varied by source and participant and was provided uncurated.

For CDR1 and CDR2, the germline V gene lists MNHEY and SVGEGT. V has 4 bases trimmed and J has 0 bases trimmed; junction bases matching no gene number 12. The cysteine opens and the phenylalanine closes a CDR3 of 18 amino acids. Of the read, only the CDR3 DNA is kept; its 54 bases are in frame from base 1. Whole blood was collected in K2EDTA tubes by collaborating institutions according to the institutions' own protocols. For TCRbeta analysis, collaborators shipped samples as frozen whole blood, isolated PBMCs, or DNA extracted from either of those sample types. TCRbeta CDR3 regions were amplified from genomic DNA by means of the immunoSEQ Assay, a bias-controlled multiplex PCR. The authors' pipeline ran thus. The number of nucleated cells in each sample was estimated from the amplification of reference gene primers within the assay. Sequence reads were collapsed and filtered to measure the absolute abundance of every unique TCRbeta CDR3 rearrangement. For each sample, productive Simpson clonality was calculated as the square root of Simpson's diversity index over productive rearrangements. Entries here come from immuneACCESS through TCRdb and include only in-frame sequences with V and J called. Some clones fail to appear in such tables; in the studies checked, an unresolved V gene covers under half of the shortfall, and the cause of the remainder is unknown. V and J calls plus clone size are reproduced from that table; the DNA served to infer D and trimming. A total of roughly 43,000 clones appear in this sample, about 91% of them only once. Of the sample, over 3.5% is held by the ten largest clones.

As concerns this clone: Its cognate antigen has yet to be identified. No much larger clone exists at a distance of one base, and base qualities are not known.

The source of this sequence is a human donor in a cohort sampled during active COVID-19. The sequence joins TRBV6-2 or TRBV6-3 to TRBJ1-2; 9 central bases correspond to TRBD1. Sequenced material: peripheral blood. Here the CDR3 is given as CASSSTKAGTGPNYGYTF. The DNA sequence is given as TGTGCCAGCAGTTCCACGAAAGCCGGGACAGGGCCTAACTATGGCTACACCTTC.